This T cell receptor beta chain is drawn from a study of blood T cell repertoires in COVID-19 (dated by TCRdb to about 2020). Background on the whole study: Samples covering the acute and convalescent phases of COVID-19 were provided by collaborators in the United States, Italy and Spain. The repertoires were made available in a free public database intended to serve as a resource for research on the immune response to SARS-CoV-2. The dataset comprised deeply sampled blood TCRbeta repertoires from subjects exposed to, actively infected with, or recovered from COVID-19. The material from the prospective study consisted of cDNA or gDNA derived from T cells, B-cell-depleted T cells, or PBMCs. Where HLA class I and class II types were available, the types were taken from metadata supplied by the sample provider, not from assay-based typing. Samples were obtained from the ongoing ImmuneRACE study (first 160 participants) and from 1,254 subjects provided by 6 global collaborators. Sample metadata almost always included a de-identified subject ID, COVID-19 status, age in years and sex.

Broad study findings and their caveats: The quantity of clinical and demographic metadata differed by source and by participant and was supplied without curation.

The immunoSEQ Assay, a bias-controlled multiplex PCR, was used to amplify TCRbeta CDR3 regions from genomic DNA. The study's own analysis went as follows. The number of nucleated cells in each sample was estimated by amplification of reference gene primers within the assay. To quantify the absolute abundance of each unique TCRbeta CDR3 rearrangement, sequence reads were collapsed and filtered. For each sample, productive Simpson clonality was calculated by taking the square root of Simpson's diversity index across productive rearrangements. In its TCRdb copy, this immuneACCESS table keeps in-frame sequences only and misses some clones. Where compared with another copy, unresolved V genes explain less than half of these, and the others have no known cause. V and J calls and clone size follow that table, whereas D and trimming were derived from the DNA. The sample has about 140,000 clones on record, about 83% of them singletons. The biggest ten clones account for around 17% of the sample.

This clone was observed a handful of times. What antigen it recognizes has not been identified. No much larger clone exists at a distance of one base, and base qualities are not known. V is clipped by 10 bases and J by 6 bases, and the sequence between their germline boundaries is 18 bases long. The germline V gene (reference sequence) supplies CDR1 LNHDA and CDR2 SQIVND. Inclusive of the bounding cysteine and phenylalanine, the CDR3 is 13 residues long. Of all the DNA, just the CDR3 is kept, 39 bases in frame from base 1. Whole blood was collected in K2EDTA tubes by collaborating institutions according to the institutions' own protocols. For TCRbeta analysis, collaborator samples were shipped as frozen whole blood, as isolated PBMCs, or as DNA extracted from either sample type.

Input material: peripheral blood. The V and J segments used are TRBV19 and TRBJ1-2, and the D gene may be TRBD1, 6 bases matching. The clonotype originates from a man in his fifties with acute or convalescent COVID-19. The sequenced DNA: TGTGCCACTAGAAGGGAACAGGGAGATGGCTACACCTTC. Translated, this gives CATRREQGDGYTF.